This passage covers 15 T cell receptor beta chains from one sample sequenced in a study of blood T cells in healthy people across ages. A second roughly 6 to 11 cycle PCR used barcoded and J-beta primers. Each CDR3 protein is one row after TCRdb ran MiXCR on the 5' RACE reads. This table has some 800,000 distinct CDR3 sequences, just under 25% appearing once. These data also featured in a second study, about T cells of mothers and their children.

The material sequenced was blood. The receptors were gathered from a boy aged 5-17 years in good health.

The chain uses TRBV3-1 and TRBJ2-5, with D possibly being TRBD2 (6 bases). CDR3 length: 17 residues. The germline V and J ends were trimmed by 4 bases and 2 bases, with 20 bases remaining between them. Germline assignment: CDR1 LGHDT and CDR2 YNNKEL (reference sequence). The CDR3 is CASSPNFGGRGQETQYF. For the CDR3, the DNA is TGTGCCAGCAGCCCCAATTTCGGGGGACGGGGTCAAGAGACCCAGTACTTC.

This clonotype was counted only a few times. The chain links TRBV29-1 to TRBJ2-3; 7 bases agree with TRBD2. There are 18 residues in the CDR3. V shed 0 bases, J shed 0 bases, and the junction held 12 bases outside the gene matches. The germline CDR1 and CDR2 sequences are SQVTM and ANQGSEA. The CDR3 DNA reads as TGCAGCGTTGAAGACGGATCCTCGGGAGGCCCTAGCACAGATACGCAGTATTTT. It translates to CSVEDGSSGGPSTDTQYF.

CDR3: CASRDRDRKTQYF. CDR3 bases: TGTGCCAGCAGAGATCGGGACAGGAAGACCCAGTACTTC. V is TRBV7-9 and J is TRBJ2-5, with 8 bases matching TRBD1. Germline-derived CDR1 and CDR2 are SEHNR and FQNEAQ (reference sequence). CDR3 length equals 13 residues. Trimming at V came to 6 bases and at J to 6 bases, leaving 6 bases not matched to a gene.

There are a few counts of this clonotype. The chain couples TRBV29-1 to TRBJ2-7; TRBD1 agrees at 7 bases. Losses at the gene ends were 2 bases for V and 1 base for J; bases not matched to a gene: 2. The CDR3 contains 13 residues. Looked up from germline, CDR1 is SQVTM and CDR2 is ANQGSEA. The CDR3, as DNA: TGCAGCGTTGAATTGGACAGGTCCTACGAGCAGTACTTC. Translated, it gives CSVELDRSYEQYF.

This clonotype was seen repeatedly, ten times or more. This chain joins TRBV5-6 and TRBJ2-5; no clear D gene. The CDR3 is 14 residues long. V was clipped by 0 bases and J by 2 bases, with 8 bases between them. Germline CDR1 and CDR2: SGHDT and YYEEEE. This chain's CDR3 is CASSLVGRQETQYF. As DNA, the CDR3 is TGTGCCAGCAGCTTGGTGGGCCGACAAGAGACCCAGTACTTC.

This chain links TRBV4-2 with TRBJ2-2, with D hard to call. Deletions cut 1 base from V and 8 bases from J, with 11 bases between. The germline CDR1 and CDR2 sequences are LGHNA and YNFKEQ. This CDR3 contains 14 residues. For the CDR3, the DNA is TGTGCCAGCAGCCAAGCTTTCGGCGCTGGGGAGCTGTTTTTT. This codes for CASSQAFGAGELFF.

The chain employs TRBV5-1 and TRBJ2-7; D is possibly TRBD1 (6 bases). Germline V lookup: CDR1 SGHRS, CDR2 YFSETQ. V lost 0 bases to trimming and J lost 3 bases, with 13 bases between them. This CDR3 is built from 15 residues. CDR3 DNA sequence: TGCGCCAGCAGCTTGGGGACAGCGAGTTACTACGAGCAGTACTTC. This encodes CASSLGTASYYEQYF.

This clonotype has only one observation. The V call is TRBV7-2, the J call TRBJ2-5; either TRBD1 or TRBD2 may supply D (5 bases each). CDR1 and CDR2 from the germline V gene are SGHTA and FQGNSA. The CDR3 covers 15 residues. V was clipped by 5 bases and J by 1 base, with 14 bases between them. CDR3: CASSESGTTQETQYF. The CDR3 DNA is TGTGCCAGCAGCGAATCCGGGACCACCCAAGAGACCCAGTACTTC. Looking up the rest from reference TRBV7-2 and TRBJ2-5 gives the full variable domain: GAGVSQSPSNKVTEKGKDVELRCDPISGHTALYWYRQSLGQGLEFLIYFQGNSAPDKSGLPSDRFSAERTGGSVSTLTIQRTQQEDSAVYLCASSESGTTQETQYFGPGTRLLVL.

The V gene is TRBV4-1, the J gene TRBJ2-3; 12 bases map to TRBD2. There are 15 residues in the CDR3. Germline-derived CDR1 and CDR2 are MGHRA and YSYEKL. V gave up 8 bases and J gave up 0 bases; unmatched junction bases: 3. The CDR3 loop is CASGGTSGSTDTQYF. DNA of the CDR3: TGCGCCAGCGGAGGGACTAGCGGGAGCACAGATACGCAGTATTTT.

The chain couples TRBV12-3 or TRBV12-4 to TRBJ2-2; D is uncertain. Trimming shortened V by 4 bases and J by 1 base, and 10 bases separated the two germline ends. The CDR3 is 15 amino acids. CDR3 sequence reads: CASSSNYWNTGELFF. As DNA, the CDR3 is TGTGCCAGCAGTTCTAACTATTGGAACACCGGGGAGCTGTTTTTT.

This clonotype occurred a few times. The chain couples TRBV7-2 to TRBJ2-5, with TRBD2 matching over 8 bases. Judging by the DNA end, TRBJ2-1 fits better; the J call may be wrong. CDR1 SGHTA and CDR2 FQGNSA come from the germline V gene. CDR3 length equals 17 residues. The CDR3 region is CASSLAGPGLVAYEQFF. CDR3 DNA: TGTGCCAGCAGCTTAGCGGGACCGGGACTAGTCGCCTATGAGCAGTTCTTC.

The chain is built from TRBV5-1 and TRBJ2-7; D may be TRBD1 (6 bases). Germline-derived CDR1 and CDR2 are SGHRS and YFSETQ. V was pared by 0 bases and J by 7 bases, with 17 bases between. CDR3 length: 15 residues. The CDR3 DNA follows: TGCGCCAGCAGCTTGGATGGACAGCCTCTTCGGGAGCAGTACTTC. This translates into CASSLDGQPLREQYF.

This clonotype showed up many times. The rearrangement joins TRBV6-1 to TRBJ2-5; a possible D gene is TRBD1 (6 bases). The CDR3 totals 14 residues. Trimming stripped 8 bases from V and 2 bases from J, with 15 bases between. Germline values: CDR1 MNHNS, CDR2 SASEGT. This CDR3 reads CASLDRFLQETQYF. DNA of the CDR3: TGTGCCAGCCTCGACAGGTTTTTACAAGAGACCCAGTACTTC.

This chain connects TRBV11-2 to TRBJ2-5, with 12 bases aligning to TRBD2. This CDR3 has 18 residues. V shed 0 bases and J 5 bases; nucleotides not matched to a gene: 10. Germline assignment: CDR1 SGHAT and CDR2 FQNNGV. The CDR3 is CASSLDVASGGAGETQYF. The CDR3 DNA reads as TGTGCCAGCAGCTTAGATGTGGCTAGCGGGGGGGCGGGGGAGACCCAGTACTTC.

The chain uses TRBV27 and TRBJ2-5; no clear D gene. The CDR3 runs to 15 residues. CDR1 is MNHEY, CDR2 SMNVEV, per germline (reference sequence). The V gene lost 5 bases and the J gene lost 2 bases, with 15 bases spanning the gap. The CDR3 protein is CASSPLAPSQETQYF. The CDR3 DNA follows: TGTGCCAGCAGTCCTCTGGCCCCGTCGCAAGAGACCCAGTACTTC.